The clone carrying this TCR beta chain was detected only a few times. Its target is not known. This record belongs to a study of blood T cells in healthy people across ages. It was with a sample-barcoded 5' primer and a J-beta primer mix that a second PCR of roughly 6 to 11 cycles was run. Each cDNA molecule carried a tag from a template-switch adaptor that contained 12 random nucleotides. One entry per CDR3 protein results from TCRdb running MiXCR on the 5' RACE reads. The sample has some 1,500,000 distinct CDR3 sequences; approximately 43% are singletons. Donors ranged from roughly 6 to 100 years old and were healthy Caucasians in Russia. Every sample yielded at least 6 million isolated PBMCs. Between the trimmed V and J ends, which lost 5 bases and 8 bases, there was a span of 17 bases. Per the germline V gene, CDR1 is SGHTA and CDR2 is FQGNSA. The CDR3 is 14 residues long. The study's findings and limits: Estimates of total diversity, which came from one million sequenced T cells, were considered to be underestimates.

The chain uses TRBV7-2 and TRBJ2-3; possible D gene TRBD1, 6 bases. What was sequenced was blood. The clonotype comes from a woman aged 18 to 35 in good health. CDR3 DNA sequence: TGTGCCAGCAGCAAAGCTAGGGACATTGGTACGCAGTATTTT. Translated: CASSKARDIGTQYF. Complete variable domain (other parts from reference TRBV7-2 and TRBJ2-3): GAGVSQSPSNKVTEKGKDVELRCDPISGHTALYWYRQSLGQGLEFLIYFQGNSAPDKSGLPSDRFSAERTGGSVSTLTIQRTQQEDSAVYLCASSKARDIGTQYFGPGTRLTVL.